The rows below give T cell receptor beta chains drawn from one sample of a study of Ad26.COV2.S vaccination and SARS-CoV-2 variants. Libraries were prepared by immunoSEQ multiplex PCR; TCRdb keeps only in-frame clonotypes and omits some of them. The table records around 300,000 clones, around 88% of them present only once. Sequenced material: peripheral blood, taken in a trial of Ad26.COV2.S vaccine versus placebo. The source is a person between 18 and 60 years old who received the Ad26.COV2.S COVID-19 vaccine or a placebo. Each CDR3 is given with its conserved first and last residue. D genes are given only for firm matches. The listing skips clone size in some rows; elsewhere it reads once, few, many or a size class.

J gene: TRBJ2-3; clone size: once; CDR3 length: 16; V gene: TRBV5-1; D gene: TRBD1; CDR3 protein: CASSWRDRGREDTQYF; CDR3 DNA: TGCGCCAGCAGCTGGAGGGACAGGGGGCGCGAAGATACGCAGTATTTT
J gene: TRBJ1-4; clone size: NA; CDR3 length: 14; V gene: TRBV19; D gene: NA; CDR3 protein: CASSGVATNEKLFF; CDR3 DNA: TGTGCCAGTTCTGGGGTTGCAACTAATGAAAAACTGTTTTTT
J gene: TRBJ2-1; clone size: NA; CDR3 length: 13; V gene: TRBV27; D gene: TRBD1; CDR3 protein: CASSLDRVHEQFF; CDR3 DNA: TGTGCCAGCAGTTTAGACAGGGTGCATGAGCAGTTCTTC
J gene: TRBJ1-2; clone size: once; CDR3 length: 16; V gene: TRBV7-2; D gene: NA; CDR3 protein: CASSFPGTPSDYGYTF; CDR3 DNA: TGTGCCAGCAGCTTCCCCGGGACACCGAGCGACTATGGCTACACCTTC
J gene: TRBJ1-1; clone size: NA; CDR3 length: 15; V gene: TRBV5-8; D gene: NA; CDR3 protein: CASSLQGRLNTEAFF; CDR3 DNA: TGTGCCAGCAGCCTCCAGGGACGGTTGAACACTGAAGCTTTCTTT
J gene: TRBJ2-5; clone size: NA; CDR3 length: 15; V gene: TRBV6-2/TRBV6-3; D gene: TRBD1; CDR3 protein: CASSSLQGIWETQYF; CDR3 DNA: TGTGCCAGCAGTTCCCTACAGGGGATATGGGAGACCCAGTACTTC
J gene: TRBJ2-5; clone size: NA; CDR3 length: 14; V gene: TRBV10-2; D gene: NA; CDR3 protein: CASSKLGSQETQYF; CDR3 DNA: TGCGCCAGCTCCAAGCTGGGGTCCCAAGAGACCCAGTACTTC
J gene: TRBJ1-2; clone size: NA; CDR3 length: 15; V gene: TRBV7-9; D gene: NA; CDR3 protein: CASSSGNRGIYGYTF; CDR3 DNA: TGTGCCAGCAGCTCCGGAAATCGGGGCATCTATGGCTACACCTTC
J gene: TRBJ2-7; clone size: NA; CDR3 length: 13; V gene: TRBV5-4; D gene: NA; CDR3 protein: CASSLAPTYEQYF; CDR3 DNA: TGTGCCAGCAGCTTGGCCCCCACTTACGAGCAGTACTTC
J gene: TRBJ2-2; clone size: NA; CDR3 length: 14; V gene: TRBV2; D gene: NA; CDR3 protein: CASRTGDSPGELFF; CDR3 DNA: TGTGCCAGTCGAACAGGGGACTCCCCCGGGGAGCTGTTTTTT
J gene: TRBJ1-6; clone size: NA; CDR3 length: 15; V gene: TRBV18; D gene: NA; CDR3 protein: CASSPGAAYNSPLHF; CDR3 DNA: TGTGCCAGCTCACCTGGGGCAGCCTATAATTCACCCCTCCACTTT
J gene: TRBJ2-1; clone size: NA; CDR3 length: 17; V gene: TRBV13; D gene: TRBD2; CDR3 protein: CASSWMKGLAGLNEQFF; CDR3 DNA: TGTGCCAGCAGCTGGATGAAGGGACTAGCGGGCCTCAATGAGCAGTTCTTC
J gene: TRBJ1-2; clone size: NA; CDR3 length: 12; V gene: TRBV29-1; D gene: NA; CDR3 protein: CSVDKVSRGYTF; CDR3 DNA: TGCAGCGTTGATAAGGTCTCTCGGGGCTACACCTTC
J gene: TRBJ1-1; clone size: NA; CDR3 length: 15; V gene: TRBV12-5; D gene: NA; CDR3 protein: CASGLSWSGNTEAFF; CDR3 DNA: TGTGCTAGTGGTTTAAGTTGGTCCGGGAACACTGAAGCTTTCTTT
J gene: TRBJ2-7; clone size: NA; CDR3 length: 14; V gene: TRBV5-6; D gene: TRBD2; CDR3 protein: CASSSGGRLYEQYF; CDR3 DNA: TGTGCCAGCAGCTCGGGGGGGAGGTTGTACGAGCAGTACTTC
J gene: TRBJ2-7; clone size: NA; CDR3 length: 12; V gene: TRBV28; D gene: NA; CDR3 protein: CASRAPGVEQYF; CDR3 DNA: TGTGCCAGCAGGGCCCCGGGGGTCGAGCAGTACTTC
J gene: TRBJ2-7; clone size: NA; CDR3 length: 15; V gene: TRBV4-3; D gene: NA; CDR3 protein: CASSQGESPMDEQYF; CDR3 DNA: TGCGCCAGCAGCCAAGGGGAATCCCCGATGGACGAGCAGTACTTC
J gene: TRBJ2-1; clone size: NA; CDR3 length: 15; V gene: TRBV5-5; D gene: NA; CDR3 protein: CASSLVYSSYNEQFF; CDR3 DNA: TGTGCCAGCAGCTTGGTTTACAGCTCCTACAATGAGCAGTTCTTC
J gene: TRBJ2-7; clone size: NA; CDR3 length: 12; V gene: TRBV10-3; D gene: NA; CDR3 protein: CAISGEGSEQYF; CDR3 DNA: TGTGCCATCAGTGGGGAAGGCAGCGAGCAGTACTTC
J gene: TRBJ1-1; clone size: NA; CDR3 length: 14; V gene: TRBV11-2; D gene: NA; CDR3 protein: CASSLGQVNTEAFF; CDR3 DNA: TGTGCCAGCAGCTTAGGACAGGTGAACACTGAAGCTTTCTTT
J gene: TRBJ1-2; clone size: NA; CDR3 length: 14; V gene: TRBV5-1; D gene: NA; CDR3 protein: CASSLEGLNYGYTF; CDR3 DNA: TGCGCCAGCAGCTTGGAGGGATTGAACTATGGCTACACCTTC
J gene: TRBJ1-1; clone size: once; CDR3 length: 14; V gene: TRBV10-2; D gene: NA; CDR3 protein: CASSVGDDYTEAFF; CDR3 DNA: TGCGCCAGCAGTGTGGGGGACGACTACACTGAAGCTTTCTTT
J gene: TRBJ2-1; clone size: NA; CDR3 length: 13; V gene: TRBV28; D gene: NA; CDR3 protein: CASSWGNYNEQFF; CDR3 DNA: TGTGCCAGCAGTTGGGGAAACTACAATGAGCAGTTCTTC
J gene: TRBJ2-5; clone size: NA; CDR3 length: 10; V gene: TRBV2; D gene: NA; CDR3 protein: CASSAYTQYF; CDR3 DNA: TGTGCCAGCAGCGCATATACCCAGTACTTC
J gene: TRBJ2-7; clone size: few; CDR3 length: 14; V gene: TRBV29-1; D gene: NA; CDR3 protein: CSVGAPTGSAEQYF; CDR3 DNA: TGCAGCGTTGGTGCCCCTACTGGGTCGGCCGAGCAGTACTTC
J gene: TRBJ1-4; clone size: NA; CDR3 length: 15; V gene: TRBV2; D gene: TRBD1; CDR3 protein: CASRERTGSGEKLFF; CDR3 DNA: TGTGCCAGCAGAGAAAGGACAGGGAGCGGTGAAAAACTGTTTTTT
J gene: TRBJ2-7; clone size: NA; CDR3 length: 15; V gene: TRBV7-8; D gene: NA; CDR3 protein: CASSLVEGLGYEQYF; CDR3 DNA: TGTGCCAGCAGCTTAGTTGAGGGACTGGGGTACGAGCAGTACTTC
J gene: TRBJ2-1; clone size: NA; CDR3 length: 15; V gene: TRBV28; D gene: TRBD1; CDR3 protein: CASSLTGQGGNEQFF; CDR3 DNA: TGTGCCAGCAGTTTGACAGGACAGGGGGGCAATGAGCAGTTCTTC
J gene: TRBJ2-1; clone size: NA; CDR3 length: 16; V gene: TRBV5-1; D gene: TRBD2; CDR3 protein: CASSPDGGRLDNEQFF; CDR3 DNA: TGCGCCAGCAGCCCCGACGGGGGGAGGCTCGACAATGAGCAGTTCTTC
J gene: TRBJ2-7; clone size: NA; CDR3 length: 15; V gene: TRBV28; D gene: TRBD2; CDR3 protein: CASSPIRDYDYEQYF; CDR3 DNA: TGTGCCAGCAGTCCCATCCGGGACTACGACTACGAGCAGTACTTC
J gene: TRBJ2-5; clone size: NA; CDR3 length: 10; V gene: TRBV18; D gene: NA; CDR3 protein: CASSKETQYF; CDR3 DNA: TGTGCCAGCTCCAAAGAGACCCAGTACTTC
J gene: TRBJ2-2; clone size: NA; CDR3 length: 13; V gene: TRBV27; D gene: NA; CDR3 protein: CASSFGNTGELFF; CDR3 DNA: TGTGCCAGCAGTTTTGGGAACACCGGGGAGCTGTTTTTT
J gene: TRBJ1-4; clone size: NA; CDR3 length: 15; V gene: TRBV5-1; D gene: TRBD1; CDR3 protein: CASSQQTGGDEKLFF; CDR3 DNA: TGCGCCAGCAGCCAACAGACAGGGGGGGATGAAAAACTGTTTTTT
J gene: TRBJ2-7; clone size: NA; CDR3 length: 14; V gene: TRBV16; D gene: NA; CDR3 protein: CASSQSRGSYEQYF; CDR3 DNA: TGTGCCAGCAGCCAATCTCGGGGTTCCTACGAGCAGTACTTC
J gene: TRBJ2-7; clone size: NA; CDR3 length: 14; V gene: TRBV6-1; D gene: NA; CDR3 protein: CASSFGTFPYEQYF; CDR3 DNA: TGTGCCAGCAGTTTTGGGACGTTCCCCTACGAGCAGTACTTC
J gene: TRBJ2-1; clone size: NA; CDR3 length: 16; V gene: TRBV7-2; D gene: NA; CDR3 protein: CASSLQVRRRYNEQFF; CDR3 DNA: TGTGCCAGCAGCTTACAAGTACGGAGGAGATACAATGAGCAGTTCTTC
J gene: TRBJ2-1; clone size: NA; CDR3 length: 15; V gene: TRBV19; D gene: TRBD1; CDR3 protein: CASSPTHRDRVEQFF; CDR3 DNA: TGTGCCAGTAGCCCAACTCACCGGGACAGGGTTGAGCAGTTCTTC
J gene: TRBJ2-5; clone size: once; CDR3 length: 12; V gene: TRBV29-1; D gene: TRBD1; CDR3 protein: CSVIRDRGLEYF; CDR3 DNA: TGCAGCGTTATCCGGGACAGGGGCCTGGAGTACTTC
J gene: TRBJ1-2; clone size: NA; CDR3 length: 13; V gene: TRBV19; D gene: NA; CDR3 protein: CASSPQGPYGYTF; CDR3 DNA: TGTGCCAGTAGTCCACAGGGACCCTATGGCTACACCTTC
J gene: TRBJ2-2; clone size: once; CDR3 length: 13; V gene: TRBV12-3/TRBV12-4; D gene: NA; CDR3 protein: CASSPGGAGELFF; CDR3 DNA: TGTGCCAGCAGCCCCGGCGGGGCCGGGGAGCTGTTTTTT
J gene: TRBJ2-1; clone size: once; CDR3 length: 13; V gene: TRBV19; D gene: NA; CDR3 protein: CASSPYSYNEQFF; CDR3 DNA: TGTGCCAGTAGCCCCTACTCCTACAATGAGCAGTTCTTC
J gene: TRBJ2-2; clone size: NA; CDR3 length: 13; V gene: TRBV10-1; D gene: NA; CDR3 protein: CASSETVAGELFF; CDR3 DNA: TGCGCCAGCAGTGAAACGGTGGCCGGGGAGCTGTTTTTT
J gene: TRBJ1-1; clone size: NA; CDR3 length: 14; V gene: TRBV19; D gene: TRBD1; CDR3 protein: CASSSRDRNTEAFF; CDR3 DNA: TGTGCCAGTAGTAGCCGGGACAGAAACACTGAAGCTTTCTTT
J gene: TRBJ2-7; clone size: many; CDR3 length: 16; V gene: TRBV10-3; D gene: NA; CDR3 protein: CAISESYGSSSYEQYF; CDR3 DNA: TGTGCCATCAGTGAGTCTTACGGTTCGAGCTCCTACGAGCAGTACTTC
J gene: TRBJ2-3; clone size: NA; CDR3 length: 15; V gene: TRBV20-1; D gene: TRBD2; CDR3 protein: CSASGREALTDTQYF; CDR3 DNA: TGCAGTGCTAGTGGGCGGGAGGCACTCACAGATACGCAGTATTTT
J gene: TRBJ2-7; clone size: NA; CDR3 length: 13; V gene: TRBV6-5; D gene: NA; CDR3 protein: CASSYSTGSEQYF; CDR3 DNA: TGTGCCAGCAGTTACTCGACGGGGTCTGAGCAGTACTTC
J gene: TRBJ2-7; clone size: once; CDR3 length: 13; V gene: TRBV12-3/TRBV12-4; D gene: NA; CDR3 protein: CASSLDSAGEQYF; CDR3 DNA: TGTGCCAGCAGTTTAGACTCCGCCGGCGAGCAGTACTTC
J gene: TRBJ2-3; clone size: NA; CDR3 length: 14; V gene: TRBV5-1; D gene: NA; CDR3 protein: CASSLSTRTDTQYF; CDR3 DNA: TGCGCCAGCAGCTTGTCCACACGAACAGATACGCAGTATTTT
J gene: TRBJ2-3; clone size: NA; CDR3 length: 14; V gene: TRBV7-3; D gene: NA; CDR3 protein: CASSGNEWAGTQYF; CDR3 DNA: TGTGCCAGCAGCGGAAACGAATGGGCCGGTACGCAGTATTTT
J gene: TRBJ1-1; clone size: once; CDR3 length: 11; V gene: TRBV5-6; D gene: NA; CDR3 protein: CASSLGVEAFF; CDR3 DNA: TGTGCCAGCAGCTTGGGAGTTGAAGCTTTCTTT
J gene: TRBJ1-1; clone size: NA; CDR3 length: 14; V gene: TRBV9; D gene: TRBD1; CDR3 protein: CASSVEGARAEAFF; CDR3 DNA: TGTGCCAGCAGCGTAGAGGGGGCGCGGGCTGAAGCTTTCTTT
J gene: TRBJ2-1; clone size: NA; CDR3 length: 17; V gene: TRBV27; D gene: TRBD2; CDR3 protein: CASSPQTSGGPYNEQFF; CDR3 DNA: TGTGCCAGCAGTCCCCAGACTAGCGGGGGGCCCTACAATGAGCAGTTCTTC
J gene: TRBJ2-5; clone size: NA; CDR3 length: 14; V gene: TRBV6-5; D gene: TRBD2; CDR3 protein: CASRPGGTQETQYF; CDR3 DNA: TGTGCCAGCAGACCGGGGGGTACCCAGGAGACCCAGTACTTC